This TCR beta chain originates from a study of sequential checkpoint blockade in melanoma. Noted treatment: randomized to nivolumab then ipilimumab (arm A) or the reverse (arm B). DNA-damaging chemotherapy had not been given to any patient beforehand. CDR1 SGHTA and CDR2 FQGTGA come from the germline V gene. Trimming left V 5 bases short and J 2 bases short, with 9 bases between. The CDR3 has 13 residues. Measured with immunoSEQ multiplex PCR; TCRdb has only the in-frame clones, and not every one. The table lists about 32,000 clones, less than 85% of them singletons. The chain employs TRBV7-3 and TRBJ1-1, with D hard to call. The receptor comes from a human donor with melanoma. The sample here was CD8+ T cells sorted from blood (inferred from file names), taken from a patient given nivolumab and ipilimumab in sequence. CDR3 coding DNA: TGTGCCAGCAGCGATCGAGTCAACACTGAAGCTTTCTTT. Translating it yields CASSDRVNTEAFF.